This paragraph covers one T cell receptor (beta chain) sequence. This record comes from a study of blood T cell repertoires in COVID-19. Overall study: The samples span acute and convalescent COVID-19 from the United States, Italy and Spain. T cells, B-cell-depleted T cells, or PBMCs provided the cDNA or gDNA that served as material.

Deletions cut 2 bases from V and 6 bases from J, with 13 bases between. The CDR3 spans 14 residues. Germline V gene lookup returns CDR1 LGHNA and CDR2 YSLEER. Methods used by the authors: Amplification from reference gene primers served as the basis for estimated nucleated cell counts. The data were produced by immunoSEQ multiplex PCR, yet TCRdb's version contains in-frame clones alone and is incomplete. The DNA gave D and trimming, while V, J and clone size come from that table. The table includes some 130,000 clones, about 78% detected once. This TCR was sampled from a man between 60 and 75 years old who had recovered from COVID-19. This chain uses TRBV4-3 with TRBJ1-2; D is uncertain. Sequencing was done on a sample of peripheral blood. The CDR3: CASSQYGGPDGYTF. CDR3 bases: TGCGCCAGCAGCCAATACGGAGGGCCGGATGGCTACACCTTC.